The rows below give T cell receptor beta chains drawn from one sample of a study of T-cell memory formation after mild COVID-19. From the 5' RACE reads, TCRdb called clonotypes with MiXCR, one entry per CDR3 protein. The repertoire consists of 92,000 or so distinct CDR3 sequences, with approximately 13% occurring once and the leading ten covering 25% to 35%. The specimen was PBMCs or a T cell subset sorted from them (not recorded which). Receptor source: an adult woman who had mild COVID-19 (a few samples of this study predate the infection). Cell type and time point are not known. Each CDR3 is given with its conserved first and last residue. The D gene is left open where the match is weak. Only part of the rows carry a size: once, few, many, or a class if the clone is expanded.

TRBV7-9,TRBD1,TRBJ1-4,.,CASSPDRGGEKLFF,TGTGCCAGCAGCCCCGACAGGGGCGGTGAAAAACTGTTTTTT
TRBV3-1,.,TRBJ2-7,.,CASSHSYRGTYEQYF,TGTGCCAGCAGCCATTCTTACAGAGGGACCTACGAGCAGTACTTC
TRBV4-2,TRBD2,TRBJ2-1,.,CASSQDTGLAGNNEQFF,TGTGCCAGCAGCCAAGACACGGGACTAGCGGGGAACAATGAGCAGTTCTTC
TRBV5-5,.,TRBJ1-5,few,CASSLGGSGGNQPQHF,TGTGCCAGCAGCTTGGGAGGATCGGGGGGGAATCAGCCCCAGCATTTT
TRBV20-1,.,TRBJ2-5,.,CSARDPGESNGETQYF,TGCAGTGCTAGAGATCCCGGGGAAAGCAATGGGGAGACCCAGTACTTC
TRBV6-1,TRBD2,TRBJ2-2,.,CASSTHLAGYTGELFF,TGTGCCAGCAGTACGCATCTAGCGGGCTACACCGGGGAGCTGTTTTTT
TRBV7-6,TRBD2,TRBJ2-1,.,CASSSPVGRGGLSYNEQFF,TGTGCCAGCAGCTCCCCGGTGGGGCGGGGGGGCCTCTCCTACAATGAGCAGTTCTTC
TRBV7-2,TRBD1,TRBJ2-1,few,CASSFWGGDRAVYNEQFF,TGTGCCAGCAGCTTTTGGGGAGGGGACAGGGCCGTCTACAATGAGCAGTTCTTC
TRBV4-3,.,TRBJ2-7,many,CASSQDGSSYEQYF,TGCGCCAGCAGCCAAGACGGTAGCTCCTACGAGCAGTACTTC
TRBV7-9,.,TRBJ2-7,few,CASSPSDSNEQYF,TGTGCCAGCAGCCCTTCGGACAGTAACGAGCAGTACTTC
TRBV4-3,.,TRBJ1-2,.,CASSQEGGLKAFGYTF,TGCGCCAGCAGCCAAGAGGGAGGGCTCAAGGCCTTTGGCTACACCTTC
TRBV25-1,.,TRBJ2-3,.,CASSEVAGVTDTQYF,TGTGCCAGCAGTGAGGTTGCAGGGGTCACAGATACGCAGTATTTT
TRBV4-3,.,TRBJ2-2,few,CASSQDLISSASTGELFF,TGCGCCAGCAGCCAAGATCTTATCAGTTCAGCGAGCACCGGGGAGCTGTTTTTT
TRBV11-2,.,TRBJ2-7,once,CASSSGGPTYEQYF,TGTGCCAGCAGCTCCGGGGGGCCAACCTACGAGCAGTACTTC
TRBV12-3/TRBV12-4,TRBD2,TRBJ2-5,.,CASSLRTSGETQYF,TGTGCCAGCAGCCTTCGGACTAGCGGGGAGACCCAGTACTTC
TRBV7-9,.,TRBJ2-5,.,CASSRVGETQYF,TGTGCCAGCAGCAGGGTTGGTGAGACCCAGTACTTC
TRBV4-1,.,TRBJ1-6,.,CASSQSGSPYNSPLHF,TGCGCCAGCAGCCAGTCGGGGAGCCCTTATAATTCACCCCTCCACTTT
TRBV6-2/TRBV6-3,TRBD1,TRBJ2-7,few,CASWTGGYEQYF,TGTGCCAGCTGGACAGGGGGCTACGAGCAGTACTTC
TRBV12-3/TRBV12-4,.,TRBJ2-3,few,CASSFKGPPSTDTQYF,TGTGCCAGCAGTTTTAAGGGCCCACCCAGCACAGATACGCAGTATTTT
TRBV7-9,TRBD2,TRBJ2-2,.,CASSLATSPGELFF,TGTGCCAGCAGCTTAGCGACTAGCCCCGGGGAGCTGTTTTTT
TRBV12-3/TRBV12-4,.,TRBJ2-7,.,CASREGHTGIYEQYF,TGTGCCAGCAGAGAAGGACACACGGGGATCTACGAGCAGTACTTC
TRBV15,TRBD2,TRBJ2-5,.,CATSGLAQETQYF,TGTGCCACCAGCGGACTAGCCCAAGAGACCCAGTACTTC
TRBV24-1,TRBD1,TRBJ2-1,many,CATSDSGGYWNEQFF,TGTGCCACCAGTGATTCAGGGGGCTATTGGAATGAGCAGTTCTTC
TRBV20-1,.,TRBJ2-7,few,CSASSGAMYEQYF,TGCAGTGCTAGCAGTGGGGCGATGTACGAGCAGTACTTC
TRBV11-2,.,TRBJ2-5,.,CASSFGADQYF,TGTGCCAGCAGCTTCGGGGCGGACCAGTACTTC
TRBV6-5,TRBD2,TRBJ2-5,few,CASSWGLAGGRQETQYF,TGTGCCAGCAGTTGGGGACTAGCGGGAGGGCGCCAAGAGACCCAGTACTTC
TRBV5-1,TRBD2,TRBJ2-5,.,CASSLVWTRQETQYF,TGCGCCAGCAGCTTGGTTTGGACTAGGCAAGAGACCCAGTACTTC
TRBV5-6,.,TRBJ2-5,many,CASSMSGQETQYF,TGTGCCAGCAGCATGAGTGGGCAAGAGACCCAGTACTTC
TRBV20-1,.,TRBJ1-1,few,CSPRHMNTEAFF,TGCAGTCCCAGACACATGAACACTGAAGCTTTCTTT
TRBV5-1,TRBD1,TRBJ2-3,few,CASSFSPGQNTDTQYF,TGCGCCAGCAGCTTTTCTCCGGGACAGAACACAGATACGCAGTATTTT
TRBV4-1,TRBD1,TRBJ1-2,many,CASSQEAGGSIDYGYTF,TGCGCCAGCAGCCAAGAAGCAGGGGGCTCCATCGACTATGGCTACACCTTC
TRBV9,.,TRBJ1-3,.,CASSAPGNTIYF,TGTGCCAGCAGCGCCCCGGGAAACACCATATATTTT